The sequence of this TCR beta chain was determined in a study of Ad26.COV2.S vaccination and SARS-CoV-2 variants. Study background: Ad26.COV2.S arm of COV1001 included the donor.

Described treatment: 15 to 20 received Ad26.COV2.S at low or high dose, single or two shots; about five received placebo; per-sample allocation not given. Specimen acquisition occurred on day 63 following the initial vaccine or placebo injection. Overall study results and limits: Among vaccine recipients, spike-specific TCR breadth exceeded that of placebo recipients. Responses of spike-specific T cells (both CD8+ and CD4+) reportedly showed substantial breadth after vaccination. Researchers cautioned that TCR breadth and depth analyses may have underestimated total T cell responses.

Sequenced by immunoSEQ multiplex PCR; TCRdb stores in-frame clones only, minus some. Among hundreds of thousands of clones listed, roughly 90% were seen once. This CDR3 has 15 residues. The germline gives CDR1 LGHDT, CDR2 YNNKEL (reference sequence). With V trimmed by 0 bases and J by 1 base, 3 bases remained unmatched. Remarks on this clone: Its target is unknown.

The receptor was isolated from a person aged 18 to 65 who received the Ad26.COV2.S COVID-19 vaccine or a placebo. The source was peripheral blood, collected in a trial of Ad26.COV2.S vaccine versus placebo. The rearrangement links TRBV3-1 (or the pseudogene TRBV3-2) to TRBJ2-7, with TRBD2 matching 7 bases. This chain's CDR3 is CASSQDSSGSYEQYF. In DNA, the CDR3 is TGTGCCAGCAGCCAAGATTCTAGCGGATCCTACGAGCAGTACTTC.